This record concerns one T cell receptor beta chain sequence. Its antigen is still unknown. Before sequencing took place, the ViraFEST assay used viral peptide pools to expand antigen-specific CD4+ T cells. When around 9 days of culture had elapsed, CD4+ T cells were isolated. Absence of prior SARS-CoV-2 infection characterized the vaccine recipients, who showed negative nucleocapsid antibodies. Each culture had half its medium swapped for IL-2 medium on days 3 and 7. Data came from immunoSEQ multiplex PCR; TCRdb stores just in-frame clones and leaves some out. The table has tens of thousands of clones, around 79% seen once. The source of the sample is a study of vaccination effects on CD4 cells after COVID-19. Study results and caveats: Only 1 of 255 vaccine-induced clones from healthy vaccinees cross-reacted with common cold coronaviruses. The study enrolled few convalescent patients and sampled no early post-infection timepoints. Marked clonal contraction was seen in infection- and vaccine-induced clones late after vaccination.

The CDR3 totals 14 residues. V lost 2 bases, J lost 2 bases, and 8 bases lay in between. The V gene's germline CDR1 is SGHDT and CDR2 YYEEEE. The chain uses TRBV5-6 and TRBJ1-3, with a weak D call TRBD1 (6 bases). The source is a human donor who received a COVID-19 vaccine. Here the sequenced sample was CD4+ T cells from PBMCs cultured with SARS-CoV-2 spike peptides, taken before COVID-19 vaccination. The CDR3 loop reads CASSLGQTGNTIYF. As DNA, the CDR3 is TGTGCCAGCAGCTTAGGACAGACTGGAAACACCATATATTTT. Using reference TRBV5-6 and TRBJ1-3 for the parts outside the CDR3, the full variable domain is DAGVTQSPTHLIKTRGQQVTLRCSPKSGHDTVSWYQQALGQGPQFIFQYYEEEERQRGNFPDRFSGHQFPNYSSELNVNALLLGDSALYLCASSLGQTGNTIYFGEGSWLTVV.